The 30 T cell receptor beta chains in this list originate from one sample, sequenced in a study of regulatory T cells in long-lasting Graves disease. Documented time point: persistent/refractory GD, antithyroid drugs over 5 years with positive TRAb. Generation of the TCR library employed RNA extracted from PBMCs. Combining iRepertoire HTBI primers with Arm-PCR of CDR3 regions, the authors built TCR beta libraries. TCRdb reprocessed the multiplex PCR reads with MiXCR, giving one entry per CDR3 protein. The top ten hold under 55% of the sample, which has about 660,000 distinct CDR3 sequences, approximately 31% seen once. Sequences were derived from peripheral blood mononuclear cells (PBMCs), sampled when the disease was refractory, from a patient treated with antithyroid drugs. All receptors derive from a female donor with Graves disease.

Worth noting for this clonotype: One junction end does not reproduce the germline sequence, and a read error may be involved. The chain carries TRBV5-1 and TRBJ2-2; D not certain. This CDR3 comprises 15 residues. CDR1 is SGHRS and CDR2 is YFSETQ in the germline V gene. CDR3 DNA: TGTGCCAGCAGCTTGGAACACCTGAACACCGGGGAGCTGTTTTTT. This codes for CASSLEHLNTGELFF.

This clonotype came up many times. The V call is TRBV6-5, the J call TRBJ1-2; D remains ambiguous. Germline V gene data show CDR1 as MNHEY and CDR2 as SVGAGI. V lost 0 bases and J lost 1, with 15 bases in between. The CDR3 sequence is 17 residues long. CDR3 nucleotide sequence: TGTGCCAGCAGTTACTCGAGAGTGGGCAGTTTTAACTATGGCTACACCTTC. It yields the protein CASSYSRVGSFNYGYTF.

The rearrangement links TRBV3-1 to TRBJ1-2; 12 bases match TRBD1. The CDR3 has 15 residues. Germline V gene data show CDR1 as LGHDT and CDR2 as YNNKEL (reference sequence). The V gene end was trimmed by 1 base and the J gene end by 8 bases; junction bases not matched to a gene: 5. The DNA of the CDR3 is TGTGCCAGCAGCCAAGTCACCGGGACAGGGGGCGGCTACACCTTC. Translating it yields CASSQVTGTGGGYTF.

This clonotype was counted a few times. The chain combines TRBV10-3 with TRBJ1-1, with TRBD1 matching 9 bases. Germline V gene sequence: CDR1 ENHRY, CDR2 SYGVKD. The V and J ends lost 4 bases and 6 bases, in that order; junction bases with no gene match: 9. The CDR3 runs to 15 residues. The CDR3: CAISAAGQGAPEAFF. DNA of the CDR3: TGTGCCATCAGTGCCGCGGGACAGGGAGCGCCTGAAGCTTTCTTT.

The V gene is TRBV12-5, the J gene TRBJ1-1; a weak D match, TRBD1 (6 bases). Germline loops: CDR1 LGHNT, CDR2 FRNRAP. The CDR3 contains 14 residues. Between the trimmed V and J ends, which lost 4 bases and 1 base, there was a span of 10 bases. CDR3 residues: CASGSPGQNTEAFF. CDR3 in DNA: TGTGCTAGTGGTTCACCGGGACAGAACACTGAAGCTTTCTTT.

This clonotype was observed a few times. This rearrangement joins TRBV12-3 or TRBV12-4 to TRBJ2-7; D call uncertain. The CDR3 loop spans 11 amino acids. Trimming removed 1 base from V and 8 bases from J, with 6 bases in between. The CDR3 nucleotides read TGTGCCAGCAGTTTAGGTCTGCAGCAGTACTTC. Its translation: CASSLGLQQYF.

This clonotype was detected a few times. The rearrangement joins TRBV7-9 to TRBJ2-7; TRBD2 aligns across 7 bases. This CDR3 contains 14 residues. Germline lookup yields CDR1 SEHNR and CDR2 FQNEAQ (reference sequence). V lost 7 bases, J lost 0 bases, and 6 bases stayed unmatched. The chain's CDR3 is CASNPSGTSYEQYF. Written as DNA, the CDR3 is TGTGCCAGCAACCCTAGCGGAACCTCCTACGAGCAGTACTTC.

The chain combines TRBV20-1 with TRBJ2-3, with TRBD2 matching 9 bases. The V segment lost 0 bases and the J segment 4 bases; nucleotides outside the gene matches: 8. The germline V gene encodes CDR1 DFQATT and CDR2 SNEGSKA (reference sequence). The CDR3 is 16 residues long. The CDR3 nucleotides are TGCAGTGCTAGAGAAGGGGCTAGCGGGATCGCAGATACGCAGTATTTT. It encodes CSAREGASGIADTQYF.

The chain couples TRBV15 to TRBJ1-2, with no clear D. Trimming pared 4 bases from V and 7 bases from J, leaving 16 bases between. Per the germline V gene, CDR1 is LNHNV and CDR2 is YYDKDF (reference sequence). The CDR3 has 14 amino acids. CDR3: CATSISAAGIGYTF. The CDR3 DNA sequence: TGTGCCACCAGCATCTCGGCCGCCGGGATTGGCTACACCTTC.

The chain is built from TRBV12-3 or TRBV12-4 and TRBJ2-2; 13 bases align to TRBD2. CDR3 length: 20 residues. With V trimmed by 5 bases and J by 0 bases, 12 bases remained unmatched. The CDR3 reads CASSTEGTSGEPTNTGELFF. The CDR3 DNA is TGTGCCAGCAGTACCGAAGGGACTAGCGGGGAACCTACGAACACCGGGGAGCTGTTTTTT.

The chain links TRBV4-1 to TRBJ2-5; 8 bases fit TRBD2. Per germline, CDR1 MGHRA and CDR2 YSYEKL. The V gene end was trimmed by 3 bases and the J gene end by 2 bases; junction bases not matched to a gene: 11. The length of the CDR3 is 17 residues. CDR3 DNA sequence: TGCGCCAGCAGCCACCCCAGTCCTAGCGGGCTGCAAGAGACCCAGTACTTC. Its protein is CASSHPSPSGLQETQYF.

This clonotype was recorded a few times. This chain links TRBV2 with TRBJ2-7; TRBD1 aligns across 12 bases. CDR1 is SNHLY and CDR2 is FYNNEI in the germline V gene. CDR3 length equals 17 residues. Losses at the gene ends were 6 bases for V and 3 bases for J; bases not matched to a gene: 12. The CDR3 DNA reads TGTGCCAGCAGCCCTCAGGGACAGGGGGCGAATTTCTACGAGCAGTACTTC. Its translation is CASSPQGQGANFYEQYF.

This clonotype was seen only once. Relative to the germline gene, one junction end is altered; a read error may explain this. The chain couples TRBV2 to TRBJ2-7; D is undetermined. This CDR3 spans 14 amino acids. Germline V lookup: CDR1 SNHLY, CDR2 FYNNEI. The CDR3 is CVSRQDASSYEQYF. CDR3 DNA sequence: TGTGTCAGCAGGCAGGATGCCAGCTCCTACGAGCAGTACTTC. Full variable domain (rest looked up from reference TRBV2 and TRBJ2-7): EPEVTQTPSHQVTQMGQEVILRCVPISNHLYFYWYRQILGQKVEFLVSFYNNEISEKSEIFDDQFSVERPDGSNFTLKIRSTKLEDSAMYFCVSRQDASSYEQYFGPGTRLTVT.

This clonotype was recorded a few times. The genes are TRBV15 and TRBJ2-7; no definite D call. The CDR3 runs to 13 residues. Germline V gives CDR1 LNHNV, CDR2 YYDKDF (reference sequence). V shed 5 bases and J shed 0 bases, with 8 bases lying between them. For the CDR3, the DNA is TGTGCCACCAGCCGCGCGGCCTCCTACGAGCAGTACTTC. Protein product: CATSRAASYEQYF.

In this sample, this clonotype turned up many times. The J gene is TRBJ2-1, the V gene TRBV2; TRBD2 is a possible D gene (6 bases). V lost 6 bases and J 3 bases, leaving 12 bases between the germline ends. CDR3 size: 14 residues. CDR1 is SNHLY and CDR2 is FYNNEI in the germline V gene. CDR3 sequence (DNA): TGTGCCAGCAGAACCGGGACTTTCTACAATGAGCAGTTCTTC. Amino acids: CASRTGTFYNEQFF.

The table lists this clonotype with a few counts. The chain links TRBV19 to TRBJ2-7, with D hard to call. V was shortened by 6 bases and J by 0 bases, with 9 bases between the two germline ends. CDR1 is LNHDA, CDR2 SQIVND, per germline (reference sequence). The CDR3 is made up of 13 amino acids. For the CDR3, the DNA is TGTGCCAGTAGGTCGCACAGCTCCTACGAGCAGTACTTC. This sequence encodes CASRSHSSYEQYF. The full variable domain, in which reference TRBV19 and TRBJ2-7 provide the parts outside the CDR3, is DGGITQSPKYLFRKEGQNVTLSCEQNLNHDAMYWYRQDPGQGLRLIYYSQIVNDFQKGDIAEGYSVSREKKESFPLTVTSAQKNPTAFYLCASRSHSSYEQYFGPGTRLTVT.

This clonotype has more than one count but fewer than ten. The V gene is TRBV12-3 or TRBV12-4, the J gene TRBJ1-1, with a weak D call TRBD1 (6 bases). CDR3 length equals 12 residues. Trimming took off 2 bases at V and 6 bases at J, with 7 bases between the two ends. The CDR3: CASSLYRAEAFF. The CDR3 bases are TGTGCCAGCAGTTTATACAGGGCTGAAGCTTTCTTT.

The J gene is TRBJ2-5, the V gene TRBV18; 8 nucleotides align to TRBD2. Germline-derived CDR1 and CDR2 are KGHSH and LQKENI. V shed 4 bases and J 1 base; nucleotides not matched to a gene: 2. This CDR3 contains 14 residues. The CDR3 DNA reads TGTGCCAGCTCACAAGGGACTAGCCAAGAGACCCAGTACTTC. It encodes CASSQGTSQETQYF. The variable domain in full, completed from reference TRBV18 and TRBJ2-5, reads NAGVMQNPRHLVRRRGQEARLRCSPMKGHSHVYWYRQLPEEGLKFMVYLQKENIIDESGMPKERFSAEFPKEGPSILRIQQVVRGDSAAYFCASSQGTSQETQYFGPGTRLLVL.

This clonotype was detected a few times. The rearrangement links TRBV20-1 to TRBJ1-4; a weak D match, TRBD1 (6 bases). CDR1 and CDR2 (germline): DFQATT, SNEGSKA (reference sequence). There are 12 residues in the CDR3. Trimming removed 6 bases at V and 7 bases at J, with 12 bases between. CDR3: CSARTDFEKLFF. The CDR3 DNA follows: TGCAGTGCCCGGACAGATTTTGAAAAACTGTTTTTT.

Comment on this clonotype: A clone one base away is much larger, so this may be a read error. The chain is built from TRBV2 and TRBJ2-7, with 9 bases that match TRBD1. The V gene's germline CDR1 is SNHLY and CDR2 FYNNEI. After removal of 2 bases from V and 3 bases from J, the junction contained 2 bases not matched to a gene. The CDR3 spans 14 residues. For the CDR3, the DNA is TGTGCCAGCAGTGAACGGACAGGGGTCTACGAGCAGTACTTC. Amino acid sequence: CASSERTGVYEQYF.

About this clonotype itself: One junction end does not reproduce the germline sequence, and a read error may be involved. This chain uses TRBV6-1 with TRBJ1-1; no reliable D call. Germline lookup yields CDR1 MNHNS and CDR2 SASEGT. The CDR3 is made up of 15 amino acids. CDR3 in amino acids: CASSEAFVRNTEAFF. DNA of the CDR3: TGTGCCAGCAGTGAAGCTTTTGTGAGGAACACCGAAGCTTTCTTT.

This chain joins TRBV6-5 and TRBJ2-7; no definite D call. The CDR3 has 15 amino acids. The germline V gene encodes CDR1 MNHEY and CDR2 SVGAGI. Trimming left V 0 bases short and J 8 bases short, with 17 bases between. CDR3 in DNA: TGTGCCAGCAGTTACTCCGACGATGGCTATGACAAGCAGTACTTC. It translates to CASSYSDDGYDKQYF.

This clonotype has at least ten counts. This sequence joins TRBV2 and TRBJ1-1, with unresolved D. From germline, CDR1 is SNHLY and CDR2 FYNNEI. The CDR3 is 9 residues long. The ends were cut back, 6 bases at V and 11 bases at J, with 7 bases in the middle. The CDR3 DNA is TGTGCCAGCAGGAGTAGTGCTTTCTTT. Amino acid sequence: CASRSSAFF.

This chain uses TRBV9 with TRBJ1-2; TRBD1 matches 8 bases. V shed 0 bases and J 4 bases; nucleotides not matched to a gene: 2. Per the germline V gene, CDR1 is SGDLS and CDR2 is YYNGEE. The CDR3 runs 14 residues. DNA of the CDR3: TGTGCCAGCAGCGTAGGGACAGGGTTCTATGGCTACACCTTC. The encoded protein is CASSVGTGFYGYTF.

This clonotype was counted a few times. The rearrangement links TRBV5-5 to TRBJ1-2, with D uncertain. V was clipped by 2 bases and J by 2 bases, with 10 bases between them. In germline, CDR1 is SGHKS, CDR2 YYEKEE (reference sequence). This CDR3 has 14 amino acids. CDR3 sequence: CASSFLTVNYGYTF. CDR3 DNA sequence: TGTGCCAGCAGCTTTCTAACGGTGAACTATGGCTACACCTTC.

The V call is TRBV12-3 or TRBV12-4, the J call TRBJ2-1, with 11 positions matching TRBD2. After removal of 0 bases from V and 0 bases from J, the junction contained 1 base not matched to a gene. This CDR3 contains 17 residues. The CDR3 region has the DNA TGTGCCAGCAGTTTAGCGCTAGCGGGAGGCTCCTACAATGAGCAGTTCTTC. This gives the protein CASSLALAGGSYNEQFF.

This chain joins TRBV6-5 and TRBJ1-2; a possible D gene is TRBD1 (6 bases). V was clipped by 4 bases and J by 7 bases, with 13 bases between them. The CDR3 runs 13 residues. Germline CDR1 and CDR2: MNHEY and SVGAGI. For the CDR3, the DNA is TGTGCCAGCAGTTCGTGGGGGGCAGCTGGCTACACCTTC. Translating it yields CASSSWGAAGYTF.

V and J are TRBV2 and TRBJ1-6; possible D gene TRBD1, 5 bases. The germline CDR1 and CDR2 sequences are SNHLY and FYNNEI. The CDR3 contains 12 residues. Trimming removed 6 bases at V and 12 bases at J, with 12 bases between. The CDR3 loop reads CASSLDGGPLHF. CDR3 DNA sequence: TGTGCCAGCAGCCTGGATGGGGGACCCCTCCACTTT.

This clonotype was observed a few times. Written as DNA, the CDR3 is TGTGCCAGCAGCTTTGTTGGGGGGCGCGACGAGCAGTACTTC. Amino acid sequence: CASSFVGGRDEQYF. The J gene is TRBJ2-7, the V gene TRBV7-2; D possibly uses TRBD1 or TRBD2 (6 bases each). The CDR3 length is 14 residues. In germline, CDR1 is SGHTA, CDR2 FQGNSA. V was cut by 3 bases and J by 5 bases, with 14 bases left in between.

This clonotype occurred many times. This chain links TRBV25-1 with TRBJ2-5, with D possibly TRBD1 on 6 matching bases. This CDR3 region has 15 residues. Trimming removed 3 bases from V and 7 bases from J, with 18 bases in between. From germline, CDR1 is MGHDK and CDR2 SYGVNS. In nucleotides, the CDR3 is TGTGCCAGCAGTGAGGCAGGGGCACTCCGTGGGACCCAGTACTTC. As protein: CASSEAGALRGTQYF.